The source of this T cell receptor (beta chain) is a study of cytomegalovirus exposure and HLA in healthy donors. Using immunoSEQ multiplex PCR, the repertoire was profiled, and TCRdb retains in-frame clones only, with some absent. The sample yields 110,000 or so clones, around 85% seen once. Notes on the study in general: One later analysis, an examination of the roughly 130 validation repertoires, found that first-cohort TCR clusters tended to co-occur in them.

Of note for this clone: Its cognate antigen is unknown.

V shed 6 bases and J 5 bases; nucleotides not matched to a gene: 11. This CDR3 is 16 amino acids long. Germline loops: CDR1 MDHEN, CDR2 SYDVKM. The source is a woman in her thirties in good health and CMV-seronegative. The V and J genes are TRBV28 and TRBJ2-5, with 11 bases matching TRBD2. Sequencing was performed on PBMCs. CDR3 DNA sequence: TGTGCCAGCAGGGGTAGGGTAGCGGGGGGGCCGGAGACCCAGTACTTC. This sequence encodes CASRGRVAGGPETQYF.